This T cell receptor (beta chain) was recorded in a study of cytomegalovirus exposure and HLA in healthy donors. This CDR3 is built from 13 residues. Trimming pared 3 bases from V and 8 bases from J, leaving 13 bases between. Germline assignment: CDR1 SNHLY and CDR2 FYNNEI. Sequencing was performed with immunoSEQ multiplex PCR; in TCRdb, only in-frame clones are kept and a portion is missing. This table holds around 300,000 clones, roughly 90% found once. The genes are TRBV2 and TRBJ1-1, with D possibly being TRBD1 (5 bases). The TCR was taken from a young woman in good health and CMV-seronegative. The source material was PBMCs. The DNA for the CDR3 is TGTGCCAGCAGTGAGGTAGGGGCGGGAGAAGCTTTCTTT. Protein product: CASSEVGAGEAFF.